This TCR beta chain was recovered during a study of blood T cell repertoires in COVID-19. Across the whole study: The analysed material was cDNA or gDNA that came from T cells, B-cell-depleted T cells, or PBMCs.

Data came from immunoSEQ multiplex PCR; TCRdb stores just in-frame clones and leaves some out. The sample lists approximately 350,000 clones; roughly nine tenths were seen once. Participant-given clinical history determined each cohort assignment. In Cohort 3, a recovered donor had either two negative PCRs, clearance, or symptom resolution. The germline V gene encodes CDR1 SNHLY and CDR2 FYNNEI. V trimming: 6 bases; J trimming: 3 bases; junction bases outside the gene matches: 11. CDR3 length: 15 residues. The sample was PBMCs or T cells enriched from blood (not recorded which). This clonotype originated in a woman in her twenties or thirties who had recovered from COVID-19. The chain is built from TRBV2 and TRBJ2-7; 7 nucleotides line up with TRBD1. The CDR3 region is CASRGYGDRVYEQYF. The CDR3 nucleotides are TGTGCCAGCAGAGGGTATGGGGACAGAGTCTACGAGCAGTACTTC.